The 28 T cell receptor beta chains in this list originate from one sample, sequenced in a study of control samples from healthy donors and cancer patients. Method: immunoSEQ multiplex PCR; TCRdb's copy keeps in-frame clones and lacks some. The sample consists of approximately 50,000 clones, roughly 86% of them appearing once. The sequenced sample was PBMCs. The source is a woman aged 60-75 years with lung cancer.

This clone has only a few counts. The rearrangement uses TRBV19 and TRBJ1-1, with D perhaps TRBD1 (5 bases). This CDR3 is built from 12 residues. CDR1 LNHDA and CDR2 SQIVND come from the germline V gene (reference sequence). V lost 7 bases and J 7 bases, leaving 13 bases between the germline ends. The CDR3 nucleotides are TGTGCCAGTAATGGAAGGGGTGATGAAGCTTTCTTT. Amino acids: CASNGRGDEAFF.

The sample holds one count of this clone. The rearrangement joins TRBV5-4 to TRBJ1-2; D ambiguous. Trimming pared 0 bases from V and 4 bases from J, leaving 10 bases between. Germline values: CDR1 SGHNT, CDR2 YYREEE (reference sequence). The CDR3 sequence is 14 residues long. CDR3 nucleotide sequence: TGTGCCAGCAGCTTGGACATATCGGGCTATGGCTACACCTTC. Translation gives CASSLDISGYGYTF.

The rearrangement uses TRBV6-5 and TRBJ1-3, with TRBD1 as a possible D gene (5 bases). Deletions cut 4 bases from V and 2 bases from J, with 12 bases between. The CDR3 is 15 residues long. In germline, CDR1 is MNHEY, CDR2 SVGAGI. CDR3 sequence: CASSLAGGTGNTIYF. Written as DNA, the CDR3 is TGTGCCAGCAGTTTAGCCGGGGGAACTGGAAACACCATATATTTT.

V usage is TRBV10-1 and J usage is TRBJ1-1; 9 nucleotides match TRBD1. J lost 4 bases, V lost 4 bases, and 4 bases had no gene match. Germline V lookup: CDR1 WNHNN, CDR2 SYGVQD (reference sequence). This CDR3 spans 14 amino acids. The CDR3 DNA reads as TGCGCCAGCAGTGGGACAGGGGCCGGCACTGAAGCTTTCTTT. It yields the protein CASSGTGAGTEAFF.

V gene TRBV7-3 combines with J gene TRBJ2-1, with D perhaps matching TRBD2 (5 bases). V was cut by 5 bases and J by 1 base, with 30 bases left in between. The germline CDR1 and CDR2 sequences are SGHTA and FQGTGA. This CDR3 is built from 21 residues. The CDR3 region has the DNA TGTGCCAGCAGCCCCCGAGAAGACTACGTCCCCTTTAGTGGGTCCTACAATGAGCAGTTCTTC. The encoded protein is CASSPREDYVPFSGSYNEQFF.

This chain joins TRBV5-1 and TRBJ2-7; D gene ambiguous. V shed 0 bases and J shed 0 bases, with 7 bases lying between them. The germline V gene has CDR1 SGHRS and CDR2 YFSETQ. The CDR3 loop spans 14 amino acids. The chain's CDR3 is CASSLDHNSYEQYF. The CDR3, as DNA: TGCGCCAGCAGCTTGGATCACAACTCCTACGAGCAGTACTTC. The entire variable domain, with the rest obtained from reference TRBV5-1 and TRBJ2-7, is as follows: KAGVTQTPRYLIKTRGQQVTLSCSPISGHRSVSWYQQTPGQGLQFLFEYFSETQRNKGNFPGRFSGRQFSNSRSEMNVSTLELGDSALYLCASSLDHNSYEQYFGPGTRLTVT.

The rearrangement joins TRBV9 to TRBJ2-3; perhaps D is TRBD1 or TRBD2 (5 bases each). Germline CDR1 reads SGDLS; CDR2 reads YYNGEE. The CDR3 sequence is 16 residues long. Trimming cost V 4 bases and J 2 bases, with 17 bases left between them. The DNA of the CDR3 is TGTGCCAGCAGCCCCACGGGGCAGGTGATCACAGATACGCAGTATTTT. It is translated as CASSPTGQVITDTQYF.

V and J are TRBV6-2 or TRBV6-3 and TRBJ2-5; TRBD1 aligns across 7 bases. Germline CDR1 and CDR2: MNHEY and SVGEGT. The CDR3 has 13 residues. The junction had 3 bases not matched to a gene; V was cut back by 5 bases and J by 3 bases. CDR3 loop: CASSAGTEETQYF. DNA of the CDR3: TGTGCCAGCAGTGCCGGGACAGAAGAGACCCAGTACTTC.

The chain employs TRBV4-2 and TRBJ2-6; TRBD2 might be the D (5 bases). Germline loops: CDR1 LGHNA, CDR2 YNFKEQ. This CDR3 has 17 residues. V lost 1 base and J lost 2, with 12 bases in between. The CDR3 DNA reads TGTGCCAGCAGCCAAGGGGTCGGAGGCACTGGGGCCAACGTCCTGACTTTC. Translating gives CASSQGVGGTGANVLTF.

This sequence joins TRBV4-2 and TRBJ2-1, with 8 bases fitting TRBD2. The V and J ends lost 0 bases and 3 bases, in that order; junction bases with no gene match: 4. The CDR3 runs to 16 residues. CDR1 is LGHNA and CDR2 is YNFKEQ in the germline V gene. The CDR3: CASSQDLGTSYNEQFF. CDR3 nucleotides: TGTGCCAGCAGCCAAGATTTAGGGACTAGCTACAATGAGCAGTTCTTC.

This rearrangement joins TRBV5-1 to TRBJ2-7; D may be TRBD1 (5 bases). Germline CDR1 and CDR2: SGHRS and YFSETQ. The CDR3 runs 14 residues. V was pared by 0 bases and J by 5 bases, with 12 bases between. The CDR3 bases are TGCGCCAGCAGCTTGGTGGACACCGGGCACGAGCAGTACTTC. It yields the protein CASSLVDTGHEQYF.

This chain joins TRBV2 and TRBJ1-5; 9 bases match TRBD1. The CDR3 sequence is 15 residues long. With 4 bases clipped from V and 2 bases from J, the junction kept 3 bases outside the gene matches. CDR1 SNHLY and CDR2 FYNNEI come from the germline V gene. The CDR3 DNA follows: TGTGCCAGCAGTGGGGACAGGGTGGGCAATCAGCCCCAGCATTTT. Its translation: CASSGDRVGNQPQHF.

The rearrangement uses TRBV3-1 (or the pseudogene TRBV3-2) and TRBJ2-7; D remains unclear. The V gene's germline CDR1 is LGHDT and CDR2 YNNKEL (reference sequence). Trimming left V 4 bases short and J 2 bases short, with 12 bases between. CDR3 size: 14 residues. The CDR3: CASSLTDSTYEQYF. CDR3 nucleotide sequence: TGTGCCAGCAGCCTTACAGATTCTACCTACGAGCAGTACTTC.

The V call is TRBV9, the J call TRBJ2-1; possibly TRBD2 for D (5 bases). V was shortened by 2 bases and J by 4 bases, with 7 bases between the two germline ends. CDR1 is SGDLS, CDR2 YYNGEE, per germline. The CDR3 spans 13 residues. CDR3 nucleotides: TGTGCCAGCAGCGTGTGGGAGTACAATGAGCAGTTCTTC. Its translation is CASSVWEYNEQFF.

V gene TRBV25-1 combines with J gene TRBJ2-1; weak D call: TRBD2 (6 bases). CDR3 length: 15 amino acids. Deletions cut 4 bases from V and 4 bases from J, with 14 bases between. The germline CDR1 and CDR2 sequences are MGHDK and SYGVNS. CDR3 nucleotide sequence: TGTGCCAGCAGTGCAGCGGGCGGCCCGTACAATGAGCAGTTCTTC. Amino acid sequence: CASSAAGGPYNEQFF. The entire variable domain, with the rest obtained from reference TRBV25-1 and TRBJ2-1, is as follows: EADIYQTPRYLVIGTGKKITLECSQTMGHDKMYWYQQDPGMELHLIHYSYGVNSTEKGDLSSESTVSRIRTEHFPLTLESARPSHTSQYLCASSAAGGPYNEQFFGPGTRLTVL.

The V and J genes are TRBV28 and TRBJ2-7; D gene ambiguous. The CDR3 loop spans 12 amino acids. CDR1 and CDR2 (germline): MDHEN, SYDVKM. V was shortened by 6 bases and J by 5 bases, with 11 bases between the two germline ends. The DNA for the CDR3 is TGTGCCAGCAGGTCCGGTCAGAACGAGCAGTACTTC. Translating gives CASRSGQNEQYF. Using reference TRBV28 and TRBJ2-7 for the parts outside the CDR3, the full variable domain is DVKVTQSSRYLVKRTGEKVFLECVQDMDHENMFWYRQDPGLGLRLIYFSYDVKMKEKGDIPEGYSVSREKKERFSLILESASTNQTSMYLCASRSGQNEQYFGPGTRLTVT.

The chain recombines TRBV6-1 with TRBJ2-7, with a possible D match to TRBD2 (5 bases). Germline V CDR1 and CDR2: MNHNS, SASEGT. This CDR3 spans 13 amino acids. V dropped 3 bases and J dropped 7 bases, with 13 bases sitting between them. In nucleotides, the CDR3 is TGTGCCAGCAGTGACCGGACTCCGAGGGAGCAGTACTTC. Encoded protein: CASSDRTPREQYF.

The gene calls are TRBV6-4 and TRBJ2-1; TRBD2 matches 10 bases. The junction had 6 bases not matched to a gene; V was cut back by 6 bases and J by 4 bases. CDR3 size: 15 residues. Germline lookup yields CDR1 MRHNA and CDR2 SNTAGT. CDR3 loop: CASSAETSGYNEQFF. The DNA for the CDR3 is TGTGCCAGCAGCGCCGAGACTAGCGGGTACAATGAGCAGTTCTTC.

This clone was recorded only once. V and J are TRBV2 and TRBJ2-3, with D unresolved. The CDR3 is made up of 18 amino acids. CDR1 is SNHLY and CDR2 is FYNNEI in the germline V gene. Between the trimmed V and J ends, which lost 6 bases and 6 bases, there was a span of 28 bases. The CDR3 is CASSDLKSTSTLLDTQYF. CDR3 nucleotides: TGTGCCAGCAGCGATCTTAAATCGACGTCTACTCTCCTGGATACGCAGTATTTT.

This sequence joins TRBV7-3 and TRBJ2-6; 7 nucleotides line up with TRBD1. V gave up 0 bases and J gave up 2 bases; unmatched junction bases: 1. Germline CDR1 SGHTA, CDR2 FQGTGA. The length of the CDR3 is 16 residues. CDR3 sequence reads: CASSLTGGAGANVLTF. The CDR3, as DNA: TGTGCCAGCAGCTTAACAGGGGGCGCTGGGGCCAACGTCCTGACTTTC.

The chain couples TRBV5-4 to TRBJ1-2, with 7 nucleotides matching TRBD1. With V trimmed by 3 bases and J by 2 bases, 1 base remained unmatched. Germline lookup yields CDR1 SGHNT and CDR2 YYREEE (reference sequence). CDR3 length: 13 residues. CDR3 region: CASSSQGNYGYTF. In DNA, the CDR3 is TGTGCCAGCAGCTCACAGGGGAACTATGGCTACACCTTC.

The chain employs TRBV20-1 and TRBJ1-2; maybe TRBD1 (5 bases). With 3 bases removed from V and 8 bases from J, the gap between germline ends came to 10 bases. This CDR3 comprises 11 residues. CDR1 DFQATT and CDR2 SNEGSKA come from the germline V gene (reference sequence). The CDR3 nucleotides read TGCAGTGCTAGTAGAGGGGAAGGCTACACCTTC. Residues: CSASRGEGYTF.

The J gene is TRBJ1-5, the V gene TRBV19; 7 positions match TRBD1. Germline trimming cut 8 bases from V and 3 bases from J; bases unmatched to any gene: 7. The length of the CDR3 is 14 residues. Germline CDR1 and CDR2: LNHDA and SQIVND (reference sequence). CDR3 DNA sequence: TGTGCCAGTTCGAAACAGGGGAACAATCAGCCCCAGCATTTT. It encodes CASSKQGNNQPQHF.

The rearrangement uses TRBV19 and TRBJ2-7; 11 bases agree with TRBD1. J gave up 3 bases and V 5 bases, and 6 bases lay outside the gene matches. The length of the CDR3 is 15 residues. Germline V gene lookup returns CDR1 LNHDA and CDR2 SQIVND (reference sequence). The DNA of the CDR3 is TGTGCCAGTAGTTCCCTCGGGACAGGGGGCTACGAGCAGTACTTC. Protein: CASSSLGTGGYEQYF.

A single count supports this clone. DNA of the CDR3: TGTGCCAGTAGCCGGGGACAGTCCTACGAGCAGTACTTC. Protein sequence: CASSRGQSYEQYF. This chain connects TRBV19 to TRBJ2-7, with 7 nucleotides matching TRBD1. Losses at the gene ends were 6 bases for V and 1 base for J; bases not matched to a gene: 3. Per the germline V gene, CDR1 is LNHDA and CDR2 is SQIVND (reference sequence). The CDR3 runs to 13 residues.

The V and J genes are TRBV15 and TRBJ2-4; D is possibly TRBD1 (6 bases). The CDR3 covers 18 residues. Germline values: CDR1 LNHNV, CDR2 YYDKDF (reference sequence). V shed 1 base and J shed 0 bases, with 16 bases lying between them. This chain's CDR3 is CATSRVQGGLLAKNIQYF. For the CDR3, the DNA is TGTGCCACCAGCAGAGTCCAAGGGGGTCTACTAGCCAAAAACATTCAGTACTTC.

The CDR3 loop reads CASRRQGRVTGELFF. The CDR3 DNA follows: TGTGCCAGCAGGAGACAGGGGCGAGTCACCGGGGAGCTGTTTTTT. This chain uses TRBV7-3 with TRBJ2-2; 8 bases line up with TRBD1. The germline V gene encodes CDR1 SGHTA and CDR2 FQGTGA. V gave up 6 bases and J gave up 4 bases; unmatched junction bases: 7. The CDR3 sequence is 15 residues long.

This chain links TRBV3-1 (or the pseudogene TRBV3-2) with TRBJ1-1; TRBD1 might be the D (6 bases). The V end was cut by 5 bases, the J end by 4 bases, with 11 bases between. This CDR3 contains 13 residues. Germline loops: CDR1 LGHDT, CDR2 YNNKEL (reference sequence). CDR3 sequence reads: CASSYRGATEAFF. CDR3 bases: TGTGCCAGCAGCTACCGGGGGGCCACTGAAGCTTTCTTT.